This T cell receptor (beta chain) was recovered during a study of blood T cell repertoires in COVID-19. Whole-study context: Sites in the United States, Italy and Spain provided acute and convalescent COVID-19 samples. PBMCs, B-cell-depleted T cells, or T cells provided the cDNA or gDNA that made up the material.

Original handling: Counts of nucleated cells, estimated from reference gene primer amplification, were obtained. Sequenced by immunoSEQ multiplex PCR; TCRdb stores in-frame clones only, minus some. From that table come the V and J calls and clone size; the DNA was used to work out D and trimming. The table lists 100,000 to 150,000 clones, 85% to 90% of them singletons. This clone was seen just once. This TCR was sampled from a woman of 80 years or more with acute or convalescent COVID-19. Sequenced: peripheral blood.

CDR3 in amino acids: CASSWGGATNEKLFF. The CDR3, as DNA: TGTGCCAGCAGCTGGGGGGGCGCAACTAATGAAAAACTGTTTTTT. The J gene is TRBJ1-4, the V gene TRBV5-5, with D tentatively TRBD1 (6 bases). Germline CDR1 and CDR2: SGHKS and YYEKEE (reference sequence). The CDR3 contains 15 residues. V was shortened by 3 bases and J by 0 bases, with 9 bases between the two germline ends. Full variable domain (remainder filled in from reference TRBV5-5 and TRBJ1-4): DAGVTQSPTHLIKTRGQQVTLRCSPISGHKSVSWYQQVLGQGPQFIFQYYEKEERGRGNFPDRFSARQFPNYSSELNVNALLLGDSALYLCASSWGGATNEKLFFGSGTQLSVL.